A selection of T cell receptor beta chains follows, all from one sample in a study of blood T cell repertoires in COVID-19. Sequenced by immunoSEQ multiplex PCR; TCRdb stores in-frame clones only, minus some. Of about 230,000 clones in the sample, over 70% were seen once. Input material: peripheral blood. All receptors derive from a man aged 40-49 years with acute or convalescent COVID-19. Both conserved end residues are part of each CDR3. Each record gives: V gene, clone size, D gene, J gene, CDR3 protein, CDR3 DNA. A D gene is named only where the DNA matches it firmly. The size field is filled for only some rows; it gives once, few, many or a size class.

V: TRBV4-2
size: .
D: .
J: TRBJ2-3
CDR3: CASSQVAAADTQYF
DNA: TGTGCCAGCAGCCAAGTAGCGGCGGCAGATACGCAGTATTTT

V: TRBV29-1
size: .
D: TRBD1
J: TRBJ1-1
CDR3: CSVNRGNTEAFF
DNA: TGCAGCGTTAACAGGGGGAATACTGAAGCTTTCTTT

V: TRBV28
size: .
D: .
J: TRBJ1-6
CDR3: CASSSQGGDLHF
DNA: TGTGCCAGCAGCTCCCAAGGGGGGGACCTCCACTTT

V: TRBV18
size: few
D: TRBD1
J: TRBJ1-2
CDR3: CASSLGQGDGYTF
DNA: TGTGCCAGCTCACTGGGACAGGGTGATGGCTACACCTTC

V: TRBV5-1
size: once
D: .
J: TRBJ2-6
CDR3: CASSPEIGANVLTF
DNA: TGCGCCAGCAGCCCCGAGATTGGGGCCAACGTCCTGACTTTC

V: TRBV11-2
size: .
D: .
J: TRBJ2-1
CDR3: CASSPQAAVYEQFF
DNA: TGTGCCAGCAGCCCCCAGGCAGCGGTTTACGAGCAGTTCTTC

V: TRBV7-9
size: .
D: .
J: TRBJ2-7
CDR3: CASSPPGSYEQYF
DNA: TGTGCCAGCAGCCCCCCAGGCTCCTACGAGCAGTACTTC

V: TRBV5-4
size: few
D: .
J: TRBJ2-2
CDR3: CASSSTRPANTGELFF
DNA: TGTGCCAGCAGCTCCACTAGGCCTGCGAACACCGGGGAGCTGTTTTTT

V: TRBV28
size: .
D: TRBD1
J: TRBJ1-4
CDR3: CASSGTDYEKLFF
DNA: TGTGCCAGCAGTGGGACAGATTATGAAAAACTGTTTTTT

V: TRBV11-2
size: .
D: .
J: TRBJ1-3
CDR3: CASSFTDTGSSGNTIYF
DNA: TGTGCCAGCAGCTTCACCGACACAGGCAGCTCTGGAAACACCATATATTTT

V: TRBV19
size: once
D: TRBD2
J: TRBJ2-3
CDR3: CASSTSSGRRDTQYF
DNA: TGTGCCAGTTCCACTTCCAGCGGGAGGAGGGATACGCAGTATTTT

V: TRBV27
size: .
D: .
J: TRBJ1-1
CDR3: CASSFFRDTEAFF
DNA: TGTGCCAGCAGTTTCTTCAGGGACACTGAAGCTTTCTTT

V: TRBV29-1
size: .
D: TRBD1
J: TRBJ1-1
CDR3: CSVQGQGARSTEAFF
DNA: TGCAGCGTTCAAGGACAGGGGGCGCGGAGCACTGAAGCTTTCTTT

V: TRBV19
size: .
D: TRBD1
J: TRBJ1-4
CDR3: CASSPLDRLELFF
DNA: TGTGCCAGTAGTCCACTGGACAGGCTGGAACTGTTTTTT

V: TRBV2
size: .
D: .
J: TRBJ1-1
CDR3: CASSGGQLRNTEAFF
DNA: TGTGCCAGCAGTGGAGGACAATTAAGGAACACTGAAGCTTTCTTT

V: TRBV10-3
size: once
D: TRBD1
J: TRBJ1-1
CDR3: CAIGTGSTEAFF
DNA: TGTGCCATAGGGACAGGGTCCACTGAAGCTTTCTTT

V: TRBV15
size: .
D: .
J: TRBJ2-7
CDR3: CATNGGRGEQYF
DNA: TGTGCCACCAATGGAGGACGAGGCGAGCAGTACTTC

V: TRBV19
size: .
D: TRBD1
J: TRBJ2-7
CDR3: CASSSGQGAYEQYF
DNA: TGTGCCAGTAGCTCGGGACAGGGGGCATACGAGCAGTACTTC

V: TRBV19
size: .
D: TRBD1
J: TRBJ1-4
CDR3: CASSRRFEGQGNEKLFF
DNA: TGTGCCAGTAGTAGACGATTTGAGGGACAGGGCAATGAAAAACTGTTTTTT

V: TRBV3-1/TRBV3-2
size: few
D: TRBD1
J: TRBJ2-7
CDR3: CASSLGQGPYEQYF
DNA: TGTGCCAGCAGCCTGGGACAGGGTCCGTACGAGCAGTACTTC

V: TRBV19
size: .
D: .
J: TRBJ2-6
CDR3: CASRQGSGANVLTF
DNA: TGTGCCAGTAGACAGGGCTCTGGGGCCAACGTCCTGACTTTC

V: TRBV5-4
size: .
D: TRBD1
J: TRBJ1-2
CDR3: CASSPGQGGTINYGYTF
DNA: TGTGCCAGCAGTCCCGGACAGGGGGGTACTATTAACTATGGCTACACCTTC

V: TRBV5-4
size: once
D: .
J: TRBJ2-7
CDR3: CASSSTRDVGGYEQYF
DNA: TGTGCCAGCAGCTCCACTCGGGACGTAGGGGGCTACGAGCAGTACTTC

V: TRBV6-1
size: .
D: TRBD1
J: TRBJ1-2
CDR3: CASSDPTGGAYGYTF
DNA: TGTGCCAGCAGTGACCCGACAGGGGGCGCCTATGGCTACACCTTC

V: TRBV4-3
size: .
D: TRBD2
J: TRBJ2-7
CDR3: CASSQDRDYTYEQYF
DNA: TGCGCCAGCAGCCAAGACCGGGACTACACCTACGAGCAGTACTTC

V: TRBV18
size: once
D: .
J: TRBJ1-2
CDR3: CASSPGASVRGYTF
DNA: TGTGCCAGCTCACCAGGGGCGAGTGTAAGGGGCTACACCTTC

V: TRBV27
size: .
D: TRBD2
J: TRBJ2-1
CDR3: CASSTRTTRAGGSYNEQFF
DNA: TGTGCCAGCAGTACCCGGACAACTAGAGCGGGAGGCTCCTACAATGAGCAGTTCTTC

V: TRBV11-2
size: once
D: .
J: TRBJ1-1
CDR3: CASSGLGVGNTEAFF
DNA: TGTGCCAGCAGCGGACTAGGGGTAGGGAACACTGAAGCTTTCTTT

V: TRBV28
size: .
D: .
J: TRBJ1-5
CDR3: CASTDSLWHF
DNA: TGTGCCAGCACGGACAGCCTATGGCATTTT

V: TRBV30
size: .
D: .
J: TRBJ1-1
CDR3: CAWAPGGPLNTEAFF
DNA: TGTGCCTGGGCCCCCGGGGGACCTCTGAACACTGAAGCTTTCTTT

V: TRBV28
size: once
D: .
J: TRBJ1-3
CDR3: CASSSGNTIYF
DNA: TGTGCCAGCAGTTCGGGAAACACCATATATTTT

V: TRBV7-7
size: .
D: TRBD2
J: TRBJ2-5
CDR3: CASSPGLAGGKETQYF
DNA: TGTGCCAGCAGCCCTGGACTAGCGGGAGGCAAAGAGACCCAGTACTTC

V: TRBV7-2
size: .
D: .
J: TRBJ1-2
CDR3: CASSLSEQGYTF
DNA: TGTGCCAGCAGCTTATCGGAGCAAGGCTACACCTTC

V: TRBV14
size: once
D: TRBD1
J: TRBJ1-5
CDR3: CASSQVGRGLAYQPQHF
DNA: TGTGCCAGCAGCCAAGTAGGCAGGGGGCTAGCATATCAGCCCCAGCATTTT

V: TRBV20-1
size: .
D: TRBD2
J: TRBJ2-3
CDR3: CSASGAGAYTDTQYF
DNA: TGCAGTGCGAGTGGGGCGGGAGCTTACACAGATACGCAGTATTTT

V: TRBV15
size: .
D: TRBD2
J: TRBJ2-3
CDR3: CATSRGPSGAGTDTQYF
DNA: TGTGCCACCAGCAGAGGACCTAGCGGAGCGGGGACAGATACGCAGTATTTT

V: TRBV24-1
size: .
D: .
J: TRBJ2-2
CDR3: CATSDSRLASGELFF
DNA: TGTGCCACCAGTGATTCCCGACTGGCCTCCGGGGAGCTGTTTTTT

V: TRBV27
size: .
D: TRBD2
J: TRBJ2-5
CDR3: CASSASGSLETQYF
DNA: TGTGCCAGCAGTGCGAGCGGGAGTTTAGAGACCCAGTACTTC

V: TRBV5-4
size: .
D: TRBD1
J: TRBJ2-2
CDR3: CASSLVQGANTGELFF
DNA: TGTGCCAGCAGCTTAGTACAGGGGGCGAACACCGGGGAGCTGTTTTTT

V: TRBV2
size: once
D: .
J: TRBJ1-3
CDR3: CATKGGGNTIYF
DNA: TGTGCCACCAAAGGGGGAGGAAACACCATATATTTT

V: TRBV9
size: .
D: .
J: TRBJ2-5
CDR3: CASSVDPGAQETQYF
DNA: TGTGCCAGCAGCGTAGACCCGGGTGCCCAAGAGACCCAGTACTTC

V: TRBV19
size: .
D: TRBD1
J: TRBJ1-1
CDR3: CASSPEFTGGTEAFF
DNA: TGTGCCAGTAGTCCCGAGTTTACAGGGGGGACTGAAGCTTTCTTT

V: TRBV19
size: .
D: TRBD2
J: TRBJ2-3
CDR3: CASTPLAGRTDTQYF
DNA: TGTGCCAGTACCCCCCTAGCGGGAAGGACAGATACGCAGTATTTT

V: TRBV7-2
size: .
D: TRBD1
J: TRBJ2-7
CDR3: CASSFGTGAYEQYF
DNA: TGTGCCAGCAGCTTTGGGACAGGGGCCTACGAGCAGTACTTC

V: TRBV29-1
size: once
D: .
J: TRBJ1-4
CDR3: CSVRGGDEKLFF
DNA: TGCAGCGTTAGAGGCGGGGATGAAAAACTGTTTTTT

V: TRBV4-1
size: few
D: TRBD1
J: TRBJ1-2
CDR3: CASSHLRDRGSSGYTF
DNA: TGCGCCAGCAGCCATCTCCGGGACAGGGGATCTTCTGGCTACACCTTC